This TCR beta chain was identified during a study of blood T cells in healthy people across ages. J was trimmed by 3 bases and V by 0 bases; bases with no gene match: 0. In germline, CDR1 is SGDLS, CDR2 YYNGEE. The CDR3 is 14 residues long. The table lists this clonotype with many counts. A second PCR, run for about 7 to 11 cycles, used a sample-barcoded 5' primer plus a J-beta primer mix. Using its own MiXCR run on the 5' RACE reads, TCRdb lists one record per CDR3 protein. This table has 1.5 million to 2 million distinct CDR3 sequences, over 25% appearing once. The chain joins TRBV9 to TRBJ2-3; TRBD2 aligns across 8 bases. The clonotype originates from a woman aged 30 to 39 in good health. The material sequenced was blood. The CDR3, as DNA: TGTGCCAGCAGCGTAGCTAGCGGGACAGATACGCAGTATTTT. Translating gives CASSVASGTDTQYF.